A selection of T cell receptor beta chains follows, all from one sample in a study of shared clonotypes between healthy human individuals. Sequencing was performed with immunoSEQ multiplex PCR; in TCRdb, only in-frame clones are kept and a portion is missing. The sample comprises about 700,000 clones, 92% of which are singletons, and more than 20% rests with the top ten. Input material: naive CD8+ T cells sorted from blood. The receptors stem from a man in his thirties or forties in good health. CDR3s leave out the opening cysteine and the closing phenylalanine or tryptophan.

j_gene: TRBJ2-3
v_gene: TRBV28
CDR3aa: ASSLGAGATDTQY

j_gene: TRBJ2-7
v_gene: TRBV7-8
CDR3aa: ASGPGQSYEQY

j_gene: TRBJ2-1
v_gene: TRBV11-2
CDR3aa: ASSLPRSYSSSYNEQF

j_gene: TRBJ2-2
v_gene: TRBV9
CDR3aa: ASSVGGRGGELF

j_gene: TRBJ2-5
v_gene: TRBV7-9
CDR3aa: ASSLPGNQETQY

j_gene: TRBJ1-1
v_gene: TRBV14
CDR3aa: ASSHTDRPNTEAF

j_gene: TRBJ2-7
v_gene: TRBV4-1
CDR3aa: ASSQDRTLGYEQY

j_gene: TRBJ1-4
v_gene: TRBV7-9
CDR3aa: ASSRSLDSEKLF

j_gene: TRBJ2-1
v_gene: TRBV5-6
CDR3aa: ASSAWAGNEQF

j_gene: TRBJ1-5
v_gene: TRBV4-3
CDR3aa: ATSERHLSNQPQH

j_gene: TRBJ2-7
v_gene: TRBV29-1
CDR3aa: SAVVTGQVSYEQY

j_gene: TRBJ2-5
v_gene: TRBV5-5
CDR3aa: ASSPGQGGETQY

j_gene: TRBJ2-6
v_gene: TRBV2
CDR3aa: ASSGLPGLAESTSGANVLT

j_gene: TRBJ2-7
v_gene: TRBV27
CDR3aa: ASSLLTGGIGYEQY

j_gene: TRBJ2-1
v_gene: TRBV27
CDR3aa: ASSLGAGSGEQF